This T cell receptor (beta chain) was found in a study of human T cells and chemical hapten exposure. Study as a whole: Read at 6 days, the patch tests placed 0.01% DPC on the upper back.

TCRdb called the RACE reads again in MiXCR, with one record for every CDR3 protein. The data contain more than 90,000 distinct CDR3 sequences, over 9.5% of them singletons. V lost 5 bases, J lost 0 bases, and 12 bases stayed unmatched. The CDR3 runs 18 residues. Germline assignment: CDR1 SGHVS and CDR2 FQNEAQ. The time point: patch test 1, 2 weeks after DPC sensitization. Treatment specified: therapeutic diphenylcyclopropenone sensitization with weekly scalp DPC. Sequencing started from total RNA isolated from unfractionated whole blood. Source: whole blood, taken in connection with sensitization to the hapten diphenylcyclopropenone (DPC). This sequence joins TRBV7-8 and TRBJ1-1, with 10 bases fitting TRBD1. The receptor was derived from a man aged 35-49 years with alopecia areata. Some clones in this sample may be carry-over from other donors' samples. The CDR3 bases are TGTGCCAGCAGCCGAAGGCGGACAGGGGGTTTTATGAACACTGAAGCTTTCTTT. Translating gives CASSRRRTGGFMNTEAFF. The whole variable domain, filled in from reference TRBV7-8 and TRBJ1-1, reads GAGVSQSPRYKVAKRGQDVALRCDPISGHVSLFWYQQALGQGPEFLTYFQNEAQLDKSGLPSDRFFAERPEGSVSTLKIQRTQQEDSAVYLCASSRRRTGGFMNTEAFFGQGTRLTVV.